One sample yielded the 15 T cell receptor beta chains listed below, sequenced in a study of blood T cell repertoires in COVID-19. The data were produced by immunoSEQ multiplex PCR, yet TCRdb's version contains in-frame clones alone and is incomplete. The table lists around 250,000 clones, 70% to 90% of them singletons. Material: PBMCs or T cells enriched from blood (not recorded which). These receptors originate from a woman between 50 and 59 years old who had recovered from COVID-19.

The chain links TRBV28 to TRBJ1-1, with D possibly matching TRBD1 (5 bases). The CDR3 is 11 amino acids. Germline CDR1 reads MDHEN; CDR2 reads SYDVKM. Trimming left V 7 bases short and J 7 bases short, with 10 bases between. CDR3 protein: CASTLRGEAFF. For the CDR3, the DNA is TGTGCCAGCACACTAAGGGGTGAAGCTTTCTTT. The complete variable domain, with remaining parts taken from reference TRBV28 and TRBJ1-1, reads DVKVTQSSRYLVKRTGEKVFLECVQDMDHENMFWYRQDPGLGLRLIYFSYDVKMKEKGDIPEGYSVSREKKERFSLILESASTNQTSMYLCASTLRGEAFFGQGTRLTVV.

The chain recombines TRBV19 with TRBJ2-2; TRBD1 aligns across 7 bases. The CDR3 totals 15 residues. The V and J ends lost 5 bases and 5 bases, in that order; junction bases with no gene match: 8. The germline V gene has CDR1 LNHDA and CDR2 SQIVND (reference sequence). Written as DNA, the CDR3 is TGTGCCAGTAGTGTACTGACAGGGTGGACCGGGGAGCTGTTTTTT. Encoded protein: CASSVLTGWTGELFF.

This clone was seen only once. This chain links TRBV5-8 with TRBJ2-1, with no clear D. CDR3 length equals 18 residues. Per the germline V gene, CDR1 is SGHTS and CDR2 is YDEGEE. V was cut by 2 bases and J by 3 bases, with 21 bases left in between. CDR3 coding DNA: TGTGCCAGCAGCTTTACCCTGGCTGCCCGTAGCCTCTACAATGAGCAGTTCTTC. This translates into CASSFTLAARSLYNEQFF.

The rearrangement joins TRBV27 to TRBJ1-6; D ambiguous. Germline assignment: CDR1 MNHEY and CDR2 SMNVEV (reference sequence). There are 11 residues in the CDR3. V lost 5 bases, J lost 15 bases, and 11 bases lay in between. The CDR3 DNA is TGTGCCAGCAGTCGAGGCGTAGGCCTCCACTTT. Translation: CASSRGVGLHF.

The chain joins TRBV27 to TRBJ1-2; the D is unclear. The CDR3 consists of 13 residues. Germline V CDR1 and CDR2: MNHEY, SMNVEV (reference sequence). V lost 6 bases and J lost 5, with 13 bases in between. The CDR3 nucleotides are TGTGCCAGCAGCCCGGCGGGTCGGTATGGCTACACCTTC. This translates into CASSPAGRYGYTF.

The chain carries TRBV7-2 and TRBJ2-4; D possibly corresponds to TRBD1 (5 bases). Germline V gene lookup returns CDR1 SGHTA and CDR2 FQGNSA. The CDR3 has 14 residues. V was cut by 6 bases and J by 7 bases, with 16 bases left in between. The CDR3 DNA sequence: TGTGCCAGCAGTCCTGGGGCTAGGTCGAACATTCAGTACTTC. Amino acids: CASSPGARSNIQYF.

The chain recombines TRBV3-1 (or the pseudogene TRBV3-2) with TRBJ2-3, with 13 bases fitting TRBD2. The CDR3 is 15 amino acids. Germline CDR1 is LGHDT and CDR2 is YNNKEL (reference sequence). J gave up 6 bases and V 3 bases, and 3 bases lay outside the gene matches. The CDR3 DNA sequence: TGTGCCAGCAGCCAGGGACTAGCGGGGCGTGATACGCAGTATTTT. This gives the protein CASSQGLAGRDTQYF.

The chain carries TRBV14 and TRBJ2-1; D unresolved. Trimming removed 4 bases at V and 6 bases at J, with 16 bases between. Germline V gene data show CDR1 as SGHDN and CDR2 as FVKESK. The CDR3 is 15 residues long. The CDR3 region is CASSPTVFSSNEQFF. The CDR3 region has the DNA TGTGCCAGCAGCCCTACAGTGTTTTCCAGCAATGAGCAGTTCTTC.

This chain joins TRBV4-1 and TRBJ2-7; 8 bases agree with TRBD2. The CDR3 length is 15 residues. Unmatched junction bases numbered 5, after V lost 1 base and J lost 3 bases. Germline lookup yields CDR1 MGHRA and CDR2 YSYEKL. Written as DNA, the CDR3 is TGCGCCAGCAGCCAAGTACTAGCGGCTTACTACGAGCAGTACTTC. Protein: CASSQVLAAYYEQYF.

The chain couples TRBV27 to TRBJ2-1; 10 bases are shared with TRBD2. V was clipped by 6 bases and J by 7 bases; unmatched bases: 15. CDR3 size: 17 residues. The germline gives CDR1 MNHEY, CDR2 SMNVEV (reference sequence). The CDR3 DNA reads as TGTGCCAGCAGCCTCCTCGGAGCGGGAGGGCCGGGGAATGAGCAGTTCTTC. As protein: CASSLLGAGGPGNEQFF.

This chain uses TRBV28 with TRBJ2-7; D is possibly TRBD2 (6 bases). This CDR3 is 14 amino acids long. V lost 6 bases and J 2 bases, leaving 14 bases between the germline ends. CDR1 and CDR2 (germline): MDHEN, SYDVKM. The CDR3 spells CASSLGGAAYEQYF. The CDR3 DNA is TGTGCCAGCAGCCTGGGAGGCGCCGCCTACGAGCAGTACTTC.

The chain has TRBV30 and TRBJ2-3, with 7 bases aligning to TRBD1. Trimming removed 0 bases from V and 1 base from J; junction bases left unmatched: 19. CDR1 and CDR2 from the germline V gene are GTSNPN and SVGIG (reference sequence). The CDR3 is 20 residues long. The CDR3 spells CAWSVRGGRRIPARTDTQYF. In nucleotides, the CDR3 is TGTGCCTGGAGTGTAAGAGGGGGCCGGCGGATACCAGCCCGCACAGATACGCAGTATTTT.

The chain carries TRBV28 and TRBJ2-7; 7 nucleotides agree with TRBD1. Germline V lookup: CDR1 MDHEN, CDR2 SYDVKM. After removal of 6 bases from V and 4 bases from J, the junction contained 9 bases not matched to a gene. This CDR3 region has 14 residues. As DNA, the CDR3 is TGTGCCAGCAGGGATTCCGGGACAGCATACGAGCAGTACTTC. Protein product: CASRDSGTAYEQYF. Full variable domain (outside the CDR3, taken from reference TRBV28 and TRBJ2-7): DVKVTQSSRYLVKRTGEKVFLECVQDMDHENMFWYRQDPGLGLRLIYFSYDVKMKEKGDIPEGYSVSREKKERFSLILESASTNQTSMYLCASRDSGTAYEQYFGPGTRLTVT.

The V and J genes are TRBV28 and TRBJ1-5, with TRBD1 matching over 12 bases. The CDR3 length is 15 residues. Unmatched junction bases numbered 5, after V lost 5 bases and J lost 6 bases. CDR1 and CDR2 from the germline V gene are MDHEN and SYDVKM. The CDR3 DNA sequence: TGTGCCAGCAGTCCCGGGACAGGGGGCGTTCAGCCCCAGCATTTT. Residues: CASSPGTGGVQPQHF.

This chain connects TRBV18 to TRBJ1-5, with a weak D call TRBD1 (6 bases). V lost 4 bases and J lost 0, with 13 bases in between. The length of the CDR3 is 16 residues. From germline, CDR1 is KGHSH and CDR2 LQKENI. CDR3 sequence: CASSLSTGNSNQPQHF. CDR3 sequence (DNA): TGTGCCAGCTCACTATCGACAGGTAATAGCAATCAGCCCCAGCATTTT.